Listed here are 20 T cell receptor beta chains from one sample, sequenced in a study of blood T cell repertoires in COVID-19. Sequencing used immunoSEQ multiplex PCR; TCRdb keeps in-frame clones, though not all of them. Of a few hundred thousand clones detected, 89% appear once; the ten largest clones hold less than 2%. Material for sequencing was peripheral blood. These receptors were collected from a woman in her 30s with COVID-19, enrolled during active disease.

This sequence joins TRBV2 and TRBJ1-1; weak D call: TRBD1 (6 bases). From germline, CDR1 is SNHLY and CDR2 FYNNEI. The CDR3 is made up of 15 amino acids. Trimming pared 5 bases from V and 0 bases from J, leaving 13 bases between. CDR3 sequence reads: CASSHRGGLNTEAFF. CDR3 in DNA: TGTGCCAGCAGTCACCGGGGGGGGCTGAACACTGAAGCTTTCTTT.

CDR3 amino acids: CASSVTGGYEQYF. The CDR3 DNA follows: TGCGCCAGCAGCGTAACCGGGGGCTACGAGCAGTACTTC. This chain links TRBV5-1 with TRBJ2-7, with a tentative D call TRBD2 (6 bases). The germline gives CDR1 SGHRS, CDR2 YFSETQ. Trimming shortened V by 4 bases and J by 3 bases, and 11 bases separated the two germline ends. This CDR3 is 13 amino acids long.

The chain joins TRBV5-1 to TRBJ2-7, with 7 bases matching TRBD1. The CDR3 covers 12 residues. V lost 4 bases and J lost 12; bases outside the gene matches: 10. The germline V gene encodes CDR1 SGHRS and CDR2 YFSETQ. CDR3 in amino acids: CASSSGTGERYF. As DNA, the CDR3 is TGCGCCAGCAGCAGCGGAACAGGGGAAAGGTACTTC.

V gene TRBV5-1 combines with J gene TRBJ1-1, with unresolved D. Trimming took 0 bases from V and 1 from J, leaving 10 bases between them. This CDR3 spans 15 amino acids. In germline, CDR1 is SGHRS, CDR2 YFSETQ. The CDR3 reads CASSLESAWNTEAFF. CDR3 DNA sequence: TGCGCCAGCAGCTTGGAGTCCGCGTGGAACACTGAAGCTTTCTTT.

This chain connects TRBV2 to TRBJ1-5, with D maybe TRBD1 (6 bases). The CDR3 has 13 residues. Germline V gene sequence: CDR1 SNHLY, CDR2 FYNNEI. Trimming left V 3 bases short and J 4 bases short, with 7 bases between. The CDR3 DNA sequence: TGTGCCAGCAGTGAGACAGGAAATCAGCCCCAGCATTTT. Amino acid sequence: CASSETGNQPQHF.

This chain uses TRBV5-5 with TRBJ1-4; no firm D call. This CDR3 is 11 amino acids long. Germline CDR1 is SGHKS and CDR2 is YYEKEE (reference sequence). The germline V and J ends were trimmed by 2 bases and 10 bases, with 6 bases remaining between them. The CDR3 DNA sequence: TGTGCCAGCAGCTTATCCGGAAAACTGTTTTTT. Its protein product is CASSLSGKLFF.

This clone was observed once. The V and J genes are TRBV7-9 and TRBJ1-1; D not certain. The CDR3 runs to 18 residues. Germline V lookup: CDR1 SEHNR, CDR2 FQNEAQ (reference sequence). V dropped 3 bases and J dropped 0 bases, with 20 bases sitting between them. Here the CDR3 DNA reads TGTGCCAGCAGCTTGGGTCGACCCGGAGGAAACCTGAACACTGAAGCTTTCTTT. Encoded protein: CASSLGRPGGNLNTEAFF.

The chain's CDR3 is CASSTSGQDHDSCSYF. The CDR3 nucleotides read TGTGCCAGCAGCACGTCCGGACAAGATCACGATAGTTGTTCGTATTTT. V gene TRBV21-1 combines with J gene TRBJ2-3; TRBD1, the D gene given by the table, was not confirmed from the DNA. TRBV21-1 is flagged as a pseudogene. The CDR3 is 16 residues long.

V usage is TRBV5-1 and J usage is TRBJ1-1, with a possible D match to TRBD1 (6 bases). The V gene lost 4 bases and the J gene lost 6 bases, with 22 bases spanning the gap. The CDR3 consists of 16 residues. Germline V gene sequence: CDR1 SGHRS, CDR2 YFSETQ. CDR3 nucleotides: TGCGCCAGCAGCCAACTTGTACAGGGTGGTTCTTCTGAAGCTTTCTTT. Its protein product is CASSQLVQGGSSEAFF.

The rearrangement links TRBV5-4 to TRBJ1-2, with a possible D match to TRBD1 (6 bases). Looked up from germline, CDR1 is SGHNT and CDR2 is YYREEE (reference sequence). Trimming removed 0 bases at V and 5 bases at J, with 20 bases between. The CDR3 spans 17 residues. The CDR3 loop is CASSLGGQAEMVYGYTF. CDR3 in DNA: TGTGCCAGCAGCTTGGGGGGGCAGGCCGAGATGGTGTATGGCTACACCTTC.

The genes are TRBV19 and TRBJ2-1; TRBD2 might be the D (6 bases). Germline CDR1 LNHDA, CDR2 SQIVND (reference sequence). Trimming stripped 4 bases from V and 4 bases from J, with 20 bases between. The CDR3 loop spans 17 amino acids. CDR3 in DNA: TGTGCCAGTAGTAGCCCACCGGGAGCCCCCCCGTACAATGAGCAGTTCTTC. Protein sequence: CASSSPPGAPPYNEQFF.

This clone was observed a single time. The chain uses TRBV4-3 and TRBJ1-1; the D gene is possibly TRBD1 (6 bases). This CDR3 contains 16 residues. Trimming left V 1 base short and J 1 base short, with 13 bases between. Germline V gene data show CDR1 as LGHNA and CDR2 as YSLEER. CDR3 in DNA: TGCGCCAGCAGCCAAGCACAGGGATTAGGGAACACTGAAGCTTTCTTT. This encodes CASSQAQGLGNTEAFF.

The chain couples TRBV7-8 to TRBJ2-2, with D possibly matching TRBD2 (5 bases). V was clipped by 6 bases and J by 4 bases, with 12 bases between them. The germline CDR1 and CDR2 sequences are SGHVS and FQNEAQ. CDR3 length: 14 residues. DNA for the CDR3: TGTGCCAGCAGTTTAACACGGGGCACCGGGGAGCTGTTTTTT. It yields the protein CASSLTRGTGELFF.

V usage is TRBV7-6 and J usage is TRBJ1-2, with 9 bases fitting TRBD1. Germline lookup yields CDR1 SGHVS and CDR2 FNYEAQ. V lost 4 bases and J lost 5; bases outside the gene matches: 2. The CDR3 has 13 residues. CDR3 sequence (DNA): TGTGCCAGCAGCTGGACAGGGGTATATGGCTACACCTTC. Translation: CASSWTGVYGYTF. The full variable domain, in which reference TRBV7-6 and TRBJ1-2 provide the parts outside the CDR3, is GAGVSQSPRYKVTKRGQDVALRCDPISGHVSLYWYRQALGQGPEFLTYFNYEAQQDKSGLPNDRFSAERPEGSISTLTIQRTEQRDSAMYRCASSWTGVYGYTFGSGTRLTVV.

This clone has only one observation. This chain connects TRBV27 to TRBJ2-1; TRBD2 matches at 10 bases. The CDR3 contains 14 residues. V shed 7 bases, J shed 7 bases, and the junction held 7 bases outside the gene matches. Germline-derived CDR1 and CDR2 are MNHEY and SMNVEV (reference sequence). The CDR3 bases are TGTGCCAGCAAACCGGGACTAGCGTGGAATGAGCAGTTCTTC. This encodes CASKPGLAWNEQFF.

Written as DNA, the CDR3 is TGTGCCAGCAGGGCACAGGGATGGGGGAACACTGAAGCTTTCTTT. It translates to CASRAQGWGNTEAFF. The chain combines TRBV6-5 with TRBJ1-1, with a tentative D call TRBD1 (6 bases). The CDR3 contains 15 residues. The germline gives CDR1 MNHEY, CDR2 SVGAGI. The V and J ends lost 6 bases and 1 base respectively, with 15 bases between them.

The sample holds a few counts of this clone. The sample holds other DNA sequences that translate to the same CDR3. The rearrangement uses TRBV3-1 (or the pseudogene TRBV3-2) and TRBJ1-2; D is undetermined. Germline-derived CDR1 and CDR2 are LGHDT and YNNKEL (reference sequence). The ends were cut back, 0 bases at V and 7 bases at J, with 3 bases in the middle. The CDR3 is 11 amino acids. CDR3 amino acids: CASSQDGGYTF. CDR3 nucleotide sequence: TGTGCCAGCAGCCAAGACGGTGGCTACACCTTC.

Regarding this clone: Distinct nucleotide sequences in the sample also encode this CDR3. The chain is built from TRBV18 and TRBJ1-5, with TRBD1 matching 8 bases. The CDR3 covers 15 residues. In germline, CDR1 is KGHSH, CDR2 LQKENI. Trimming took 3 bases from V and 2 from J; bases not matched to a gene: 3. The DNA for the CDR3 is TGTGCCAGCTCACCCGGGACAGGAGGCAATCAGCCCCAGCATTTT. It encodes CASSPGTGGNQPQHF. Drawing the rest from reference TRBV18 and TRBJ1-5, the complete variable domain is NAGVMQNPRHLVRRRGQEARLRCSPMKGHSHVYWYRQLPEEGLKFMVYLQKENIIDESGMPKERFSAEFPKEGPSILRIQQVVRGDSAAYFCASSPGTGGNQPQHFGDGTRLSIL.

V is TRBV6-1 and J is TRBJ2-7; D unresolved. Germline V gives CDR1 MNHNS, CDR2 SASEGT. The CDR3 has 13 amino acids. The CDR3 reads CASREDLNHEQYV. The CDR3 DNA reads TGTGCCAGCAGGGAAGACCTAAATCACGAGCAGTACGTC.

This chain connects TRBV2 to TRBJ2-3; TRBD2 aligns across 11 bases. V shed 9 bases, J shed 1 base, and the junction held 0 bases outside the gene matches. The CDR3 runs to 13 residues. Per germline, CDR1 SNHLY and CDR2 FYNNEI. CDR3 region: CARTSGGTDTQYF. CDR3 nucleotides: TGTGCCAGGACTAGCGGGGGCACAGATACGCAGTATTTT.